This T cell receptor (beta chain) was profiled in a study of blood T cell repertoires in COVID-19. Here immunoSEQ multiplex PCR was the method, and the copy in TCRdb shows in-frame clones only, minus some. The table has tens of thousands of clones, 70% to 90% seen once. The germline gives CDR1 MNHEY, CDR2 SMNVEV (reference sequence). Trimming cost V 2 bases and J 0 bases, with 8 bases left between them. CDR3 length equals 16 residues. Sequenced input: peripheral blood. This clonotype originated in a man aged 65 to 85 with acute or convalescent COVID-19. The chain is built from TRBV27 and TRBJ2-6; D not certain. The CDR3 DNA reads TGTGCCAGCAGTTTAAGACAAAGCTCTGGGGCCAACGTCCTGACTTTC. It encodes CASSLRQSSGANVLTF. Complete variable domain (other parts from reference TRBV27 and TRBJ2-6): EAQVTQNPRYLITVTGKKLTVTCSQNMNHEYMSWYRQDPGLGLRQIYYSMNVEVTDKGDVPEGYKVSRKEKRNFPLILESPSPNQTSLYFCASSLRQSSGANVLTFGAGSRLTVL.